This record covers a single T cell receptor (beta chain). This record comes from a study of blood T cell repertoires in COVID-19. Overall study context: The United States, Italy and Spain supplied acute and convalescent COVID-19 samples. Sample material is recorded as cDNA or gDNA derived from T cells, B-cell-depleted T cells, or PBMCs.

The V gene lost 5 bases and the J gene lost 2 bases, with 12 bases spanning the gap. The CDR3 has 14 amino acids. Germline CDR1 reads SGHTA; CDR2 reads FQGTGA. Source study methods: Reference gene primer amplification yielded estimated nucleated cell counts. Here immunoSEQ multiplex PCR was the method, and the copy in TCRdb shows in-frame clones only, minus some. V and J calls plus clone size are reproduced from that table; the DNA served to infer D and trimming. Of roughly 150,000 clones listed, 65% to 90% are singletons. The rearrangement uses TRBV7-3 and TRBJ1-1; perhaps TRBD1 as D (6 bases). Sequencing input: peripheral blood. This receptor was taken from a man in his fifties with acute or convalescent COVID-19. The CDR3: CASSPGGANTEAFF. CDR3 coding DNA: TGTGCCAGCAGCCCCGGGGGGGCCAACACTGAAGCTTTCTTT.